A selection of T cell receptor beta chains follows, all from one sample in a study of blood T cell repertoires in COVID-19. Generated by immunoSEQ multiplex PCR, the TCRdb table keeps only in-frame clones and is missing some. Here the sample spans 200,000 to 250,000 clones, roughly nine tenths being singletons. Sequences were obtained from peripheral blood. Receptors originate from a woman between 50 and 59 years old with acute or convalescent COVID-19. Each CDR3 is given with its conserved first and last residue. D genes are given only for firm matches. Clone size is shown for a subset of rows, as once, few, many or a class of expanded clone.

size,V,D,J,DNA,CDR3
.,TRBV9,.,TRBJ2-3,TGTGCCAGCAGCCCCCAGACGGGTACGCAGTATTTT,CASSPQTGTQYF
once,TRBV4-3,TRBD2,TRBJ2-1,TGCGCCAGCAGCCAAGTCGCGGGAGTGAGCGATGAGCAGTTCTTC,CASSQVAGVSDEQFF
.,TRBV6-2/TRBV6-3,.,TRBJ2-3,TGTGCCAGCACTTACCCCGGGGATACGCAGTATTTT,CASTYPGDTQYF
.,TRBV19,.,TRBJ1-6,TGTGCCAGTAGTCCCAGGGGAGATAATTCACCCCTCCACTTT,CASSPRGDNSPLHF
.,TRBV4-2,TRBD2,TRBJ2-5,TGTGCCAGCAGCCAAGAGGGACTAGCGGAAAAAGAGACCCAGTACTTC,CASSQEGLAEKETQYF
.,TRBV6-1,TRBD1,TRBJ1-1,TGTGCCAGCAGTGATAGGGGGCCAACAACTGAAGCTTTCTTT,CASSDRGPTTEAFF
.,TRBV11-2,.,TRBJ2-1,TGTGCCAGCAGTCTAGGGGTGAACTCCTACAATGAGCAGTTCTTC,CASSLGVNSYNEQFF
.,TRBV10-3,TRBD2,TRBJ2-1,TGTGCCATCAGTGGGGCCGGGAGGGGTTACAATGAGCAGTTCTTC,CAISGAGRGYNEQFF
.,TRBV5-1,TRBD2,TRBJ2-1,TGCGCCAGCAGCTGGGGACTAGCGGGAGCCTTGGGTGAGCAGTTCTTC,CASSWGLAGALGEQFF
once,TRBV6-2/TRBV6-3,TRBD2,TRBJ2-3,TGTGCCAGCAGTTGGACTAGCGGGGGGGCAGATACGCAGTATTTT,CASSWTSGGADTQYF
.,TRBV7-7,.,TRBJ2-5,TGTGCCAGCAGCTTAAACCCGCGAGAGACCCAGTACTTC,CASSLNPRETQYF
.,TRBV7-9,.,TRBJ2-4,TGTGCCAGCAGCTCCCAGGGTTTGACCCAAAACATTCAGTACTTC,CASSSQGLTQNIQYF
.,TRBV30,.,TRBJ1-2,TGTGCCTGGAGAAATAATAACTATGGCTACACCTTC,CAWRNNNYGYTF
.,TRBV5-4,TRBD2,TRBJ2-7,TGTGCCAGCAGCTTGGACGGGGGGGGCTCCTACGAGCAGTACTTC,CASSLDGGGSYEQYF
.,TRBV6-5,TRBD1,TRBJ1-5,TGTGCCAGCAGTCGGACAGGGGACAGTCAGCCCCAGCATTTT,CASSRTGDSQPQHF
.,TRBV7-2,TRBD1,TRBJ2-5,TGTGCCAGCAGCCGGGCGACAGGGGGGCAAGAGACCCAGTACTTC,CASSRATGGQETQYF
.,TRBV13,TRBD2,TRBJ2-1,TGTGCCAGCAGCTCCACCTCCTTCGCGGGGGGGTACAATGAGCAGTTCTTC,CASSSTSFAGGYNEQFF
.,TRBV11-2,.,TRBJ2-3,TGTGCCAGCAGCTTAGACGGGAGAGAGGGAGATACGCAGTATTTT,CASSLDGREGDTQYF
once,TRBV10-3,TRBD1,TRBJ1-1,TGTGCCATTTCAAACAGGGGACGGGACACTGAAGCTTTCTTT,CAISNRGRDTEAFF
many,TRBV7-9,TRBD2,TRBJ2-3,TGTGCCAGCAGGCAGGGACTAGCCCTAGACGATACGCAGTATTTT,CASRQGLALDDTQYF
.,TRBV2,.,TRBJ1-6,TGTGCCAGCAGTGATATCGCAGGAGGAAGCATTTCACCCCTCCACTTT,CASSDIAGGSISPLHF
.,TRBV5-1,.,TRBJ2-1,TGCGCCAGCAGCCGCGAAGGGGGTACGGTTGAGCAGTTCTTC,CASSREGGTVEQFF
.,TRBV6-2/TRBV6-3,.,TRBJ2-6,TGTGCCAGCAGTTCACCCGGGGAGCCGGAGGCCAACGTCCTGACTTTC,CASSSPGEPEANVLTF
.,TRBV28,TRBD1,TRBJ1-5,TGTGCCAGCAGGGGGACAGGGGAGAATCAGCCCCAGCATTTT,CASRGTGENQPQHF
.,TRBV6-5,TRBD2,TRBJ2-7,TGTGCCAGCGGGAGGGCCGGCTACGAGCAGTACTTC,CASGRAGYEQYF
.,TRBV19,TRBD1,TRBJ1-4,TGTGCCAGTACCCGCGACAGGGGAGATGAAAAACTGTTTTTT,CASTRDRGDEKLFF
.,TRBV7-2,.,TRBJ1-2,TGTGCCAGCAGAGGGGCAGAAGGGGGCTACACCTTC,CASRGAEGGYTF
.,TRBV6-5,.,TRBJ2-7,TGTGCCAGCAGCTCACTATACGAGCAGTACTTC,CASSSLYEQYF
.,TRBV7-8,.,TRBJ1-6,TGTGCCAGCAGCTATAAGGGGTTACGGAATTCACCCCTCCACTTT,CASSYKGLRNSPLHF
.,TRBV7-7,TRBD2,TRBJ2-5,TGTGCCAGCAGCCCAGGACTAGCCCCAGAGACCCAGTACTTC,CASSPGLAPETQYF